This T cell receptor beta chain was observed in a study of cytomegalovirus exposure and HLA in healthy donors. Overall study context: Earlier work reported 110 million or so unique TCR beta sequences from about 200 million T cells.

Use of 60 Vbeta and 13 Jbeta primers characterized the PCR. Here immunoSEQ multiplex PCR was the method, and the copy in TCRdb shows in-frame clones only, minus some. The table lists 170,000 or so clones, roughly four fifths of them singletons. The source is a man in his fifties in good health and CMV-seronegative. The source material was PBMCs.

CDR3 nucleotide sequence: TGCGCCAGCGGTCTAGGTGGAAGGGGAGAAAAACTGTTTTTT. This codes for CASGLGGRGEKLFF. The chain joins TRBV4-1 to TRBJ1-4; D is perhaps TRBD1 (5 bases). CDR1 and CDR2 (germline): MGHRA, YSYEKL. The CDR3 is 14 residues long. V lost 8 bases to trimming and J lost 8 bases, with 18 bases between them.